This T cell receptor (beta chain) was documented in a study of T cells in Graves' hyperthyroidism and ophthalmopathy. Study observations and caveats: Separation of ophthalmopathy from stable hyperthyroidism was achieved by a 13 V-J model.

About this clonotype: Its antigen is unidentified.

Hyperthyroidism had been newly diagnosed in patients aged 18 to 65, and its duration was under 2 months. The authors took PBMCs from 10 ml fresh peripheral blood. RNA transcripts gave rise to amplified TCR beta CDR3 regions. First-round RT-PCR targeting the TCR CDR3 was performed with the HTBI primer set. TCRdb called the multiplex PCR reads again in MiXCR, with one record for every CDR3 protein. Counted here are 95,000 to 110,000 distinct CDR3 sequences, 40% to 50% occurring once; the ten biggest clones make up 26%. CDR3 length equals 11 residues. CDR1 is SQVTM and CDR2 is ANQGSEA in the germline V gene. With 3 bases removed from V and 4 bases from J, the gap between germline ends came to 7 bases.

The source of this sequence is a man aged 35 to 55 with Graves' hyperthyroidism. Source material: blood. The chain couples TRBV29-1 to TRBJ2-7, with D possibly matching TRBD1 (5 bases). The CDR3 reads CSVEGPYEQYF. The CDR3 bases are TGCAGCGTTGAGGGGCCTTACGAGCAGTACTTC.